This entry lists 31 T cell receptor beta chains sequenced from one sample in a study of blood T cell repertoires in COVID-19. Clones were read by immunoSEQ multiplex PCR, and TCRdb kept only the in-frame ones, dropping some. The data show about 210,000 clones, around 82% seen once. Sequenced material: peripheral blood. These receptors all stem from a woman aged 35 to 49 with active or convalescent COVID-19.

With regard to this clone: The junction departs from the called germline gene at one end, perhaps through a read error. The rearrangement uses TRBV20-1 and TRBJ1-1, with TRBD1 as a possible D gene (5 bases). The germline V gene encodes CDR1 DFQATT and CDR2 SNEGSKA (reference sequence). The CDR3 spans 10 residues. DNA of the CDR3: TGCAGTGGGGTCGACAGATATAATATCTTT. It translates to CSGVDRYNIF.

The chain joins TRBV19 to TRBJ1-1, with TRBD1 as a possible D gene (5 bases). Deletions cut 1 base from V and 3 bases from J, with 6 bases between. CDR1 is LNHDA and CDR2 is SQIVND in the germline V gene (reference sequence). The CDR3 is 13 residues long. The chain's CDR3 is CASSIAGDTEAFF. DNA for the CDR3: TGTGCCAGTAGTATAGCGGGGGACACTGAAGCTTTCTTT.

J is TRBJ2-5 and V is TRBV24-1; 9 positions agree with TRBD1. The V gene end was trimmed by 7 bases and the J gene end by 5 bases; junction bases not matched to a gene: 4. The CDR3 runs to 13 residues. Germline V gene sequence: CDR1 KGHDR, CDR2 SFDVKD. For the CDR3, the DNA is TGTGCCACCAGCCCACAGGGGGCTGAGACCCAGTACTTC. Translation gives CATSPQGAETQYF.

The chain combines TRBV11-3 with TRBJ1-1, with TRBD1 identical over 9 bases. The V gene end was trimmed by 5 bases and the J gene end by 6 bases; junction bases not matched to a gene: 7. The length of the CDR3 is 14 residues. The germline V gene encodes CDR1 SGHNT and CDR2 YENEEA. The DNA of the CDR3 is TGTGCCAGCAGCGAGTACAGGGGGCGGTCTGAAGCTTTCTTT. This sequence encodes CASSEYRGRSEAFF.

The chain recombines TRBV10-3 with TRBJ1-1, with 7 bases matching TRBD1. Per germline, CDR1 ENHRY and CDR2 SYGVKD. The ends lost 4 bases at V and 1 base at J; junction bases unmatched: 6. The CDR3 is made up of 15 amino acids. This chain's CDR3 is CAISGAGGRNTEAFF. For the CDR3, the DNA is TGTGCCATCAGTGGGGCAGGGGGAAGGAACACTGAAGCTTTCTTT.

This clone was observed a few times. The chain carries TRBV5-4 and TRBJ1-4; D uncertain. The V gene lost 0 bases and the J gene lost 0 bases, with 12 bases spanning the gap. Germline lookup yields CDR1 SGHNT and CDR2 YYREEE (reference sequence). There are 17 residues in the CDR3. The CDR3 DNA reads TGTGCCAGCAGCTTGGGCGGCAGTAGAACAACTAATGAAAAACTGTTTTTT. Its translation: CASSLGGSRTTNEKLFF.

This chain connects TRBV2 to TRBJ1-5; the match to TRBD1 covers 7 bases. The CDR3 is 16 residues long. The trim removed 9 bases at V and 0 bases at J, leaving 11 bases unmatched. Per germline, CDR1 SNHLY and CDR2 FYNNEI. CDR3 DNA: TGTGCCAGTATACCCGGGACAGATCATAGCAATCAGCCCCAGCATTTT. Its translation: CASIPGTDHSNQPQHF.

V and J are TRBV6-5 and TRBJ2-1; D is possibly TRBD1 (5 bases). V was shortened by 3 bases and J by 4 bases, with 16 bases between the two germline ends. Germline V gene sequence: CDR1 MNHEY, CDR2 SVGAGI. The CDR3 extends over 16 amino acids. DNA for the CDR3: TGTGCCAGCAGTTATGGGTTTGACAGTTTTTACAATGAGCAGTTCTTC. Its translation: CASSYGFDSFYNEQFF.

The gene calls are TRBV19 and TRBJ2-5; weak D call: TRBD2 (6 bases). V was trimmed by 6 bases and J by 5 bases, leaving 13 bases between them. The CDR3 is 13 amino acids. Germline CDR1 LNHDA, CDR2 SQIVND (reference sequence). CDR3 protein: CASRGSEGETQYF. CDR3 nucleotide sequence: TGTGCCAGTAGGGGGTCGGAGGGGGAGACCCAGTACTTC.

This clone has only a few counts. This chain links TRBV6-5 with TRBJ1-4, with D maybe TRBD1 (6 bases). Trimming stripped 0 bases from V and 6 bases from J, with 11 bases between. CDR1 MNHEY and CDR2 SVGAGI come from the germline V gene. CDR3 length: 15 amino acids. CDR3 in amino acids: CASSYSAGVDEKLFF. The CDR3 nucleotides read TGTGCCAGCAGTTACTCCGCAGGGGTAGATGAAAAACTGTTTTTT.

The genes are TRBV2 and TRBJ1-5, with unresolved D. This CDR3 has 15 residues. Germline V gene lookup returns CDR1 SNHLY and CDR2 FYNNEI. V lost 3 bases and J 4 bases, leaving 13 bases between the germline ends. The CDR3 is CASSDVAGPNQPQHF. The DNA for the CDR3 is TGTGCCAGCAGTGATGTGGCAGGCCCTAATCAGCCCCAGCATTTT.

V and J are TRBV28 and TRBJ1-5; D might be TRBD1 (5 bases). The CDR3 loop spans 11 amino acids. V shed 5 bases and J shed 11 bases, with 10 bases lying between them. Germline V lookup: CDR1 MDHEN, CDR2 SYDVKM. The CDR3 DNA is TGTGCCAGCAGTAGACAGAGTTCCCAGCATTTT. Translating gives CASSRQSSQHF.

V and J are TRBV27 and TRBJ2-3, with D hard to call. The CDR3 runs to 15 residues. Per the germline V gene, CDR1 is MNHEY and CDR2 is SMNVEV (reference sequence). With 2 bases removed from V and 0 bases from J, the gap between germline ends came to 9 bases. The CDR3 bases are TGTGCCAGCAGTTTAGAGGCGTTCAGCACAGATACGCAGTATTTT. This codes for CASSLEAFSTDTQYF.

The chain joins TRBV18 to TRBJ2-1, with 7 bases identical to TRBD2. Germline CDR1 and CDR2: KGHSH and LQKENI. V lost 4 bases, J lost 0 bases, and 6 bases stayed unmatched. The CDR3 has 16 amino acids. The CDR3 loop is CASSQIAGLSYNEQFF. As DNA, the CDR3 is TGTGCCAGCTCACAAATAGCGGGCCTCTCCTACAATGAGCAGTTCTTC.

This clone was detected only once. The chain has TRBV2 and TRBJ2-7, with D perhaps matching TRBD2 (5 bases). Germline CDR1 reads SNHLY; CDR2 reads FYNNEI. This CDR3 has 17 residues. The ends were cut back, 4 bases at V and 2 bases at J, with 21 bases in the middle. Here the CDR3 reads CASSGPGGWGAAYEQYF. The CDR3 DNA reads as TGTGCCAGCAGTGGACCCGGAGGTTGGGGAGCGGCCTACGAGCAGTACTTC.

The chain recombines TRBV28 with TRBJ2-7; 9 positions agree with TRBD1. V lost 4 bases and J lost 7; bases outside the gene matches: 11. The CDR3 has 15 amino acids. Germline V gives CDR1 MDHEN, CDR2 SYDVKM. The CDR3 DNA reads TGTGCCAGCAGTTCCCCAGGGGACAGGGTAGTGGAGCAGTACTTC. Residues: CASSSPGDRVVEQYF.

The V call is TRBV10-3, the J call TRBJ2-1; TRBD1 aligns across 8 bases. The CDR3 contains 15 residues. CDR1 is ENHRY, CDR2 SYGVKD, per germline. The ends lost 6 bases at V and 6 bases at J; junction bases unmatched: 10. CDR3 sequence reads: CAISADRGHFNEQFF. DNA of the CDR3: TGTGCCATCAGCGCCGACAGGGGCCACTTCAATGAGCAGTTCTTC.

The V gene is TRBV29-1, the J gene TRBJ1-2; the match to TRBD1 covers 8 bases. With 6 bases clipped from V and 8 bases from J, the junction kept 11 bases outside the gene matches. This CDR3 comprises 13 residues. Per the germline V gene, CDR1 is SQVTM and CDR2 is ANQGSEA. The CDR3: CSVRRTGTNGYTF. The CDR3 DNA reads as TGCAGCGTGAGACGGACAGGGACGAACGGCTACACCTTC.

The CDR3 sequence is CASSPVGRDPRYGYTF. The CDR3 DNA reads TGTGCCAGCTCCCCGGTGGGGCGGGATCCGCGCTATGGCTACACCTTC. This chain connects TRBV18 to TRBJ1-2, with D tentatively TRBD1 (5 bases). CDR1 and CDR2 from the germline V gene are KGHSH and LQKENI. The V gene lost 6 bases and the J gene lost 4 bases, with 21 bases spanning the gap. This CDR3 is built from 16 residues.

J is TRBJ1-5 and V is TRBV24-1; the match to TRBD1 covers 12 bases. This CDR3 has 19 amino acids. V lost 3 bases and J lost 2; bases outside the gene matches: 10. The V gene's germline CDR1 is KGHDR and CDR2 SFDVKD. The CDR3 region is CATSDQTGTGGLGNQPQHF. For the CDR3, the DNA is TGTGCCACCAGTGATCAGACCGGGACAGGGGGCTTAGGCAATCAGCCCCAGCATTTT.

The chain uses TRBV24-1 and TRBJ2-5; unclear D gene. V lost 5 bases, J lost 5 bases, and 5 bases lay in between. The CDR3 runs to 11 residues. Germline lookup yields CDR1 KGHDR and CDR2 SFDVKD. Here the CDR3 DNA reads TGTGCCACCAGTGCTTCGGAGACCCAGTACTTC. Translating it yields CATSASETQYF.

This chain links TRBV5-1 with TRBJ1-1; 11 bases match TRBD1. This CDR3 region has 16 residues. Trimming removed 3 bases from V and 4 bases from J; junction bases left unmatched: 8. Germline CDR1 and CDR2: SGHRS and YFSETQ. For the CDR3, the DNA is TGCGCCAGCAGCTATGGACAGGGGGCCCTTAGCACTGAAGCTTTCTTT. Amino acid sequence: CASSYGQGALSTEAFF.

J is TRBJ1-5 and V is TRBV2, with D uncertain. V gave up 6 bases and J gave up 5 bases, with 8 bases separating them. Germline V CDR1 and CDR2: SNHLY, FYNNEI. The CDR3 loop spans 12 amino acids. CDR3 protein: CASSPLDQPQHF. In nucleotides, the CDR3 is TGTGCCAGCAGCCCCCTCGATCAGCCCCAGCATTTT.

Written as DNA, the CDR3 is TGTGCCAGCTCACCCCGGACAGGGACCTCACCCCTCCACTTT. It specifies CASSPRTGTSPLHF. The chain recombines TRBV18 with TRBJ1-6, with 8 bases fitting TRBD1. The CDR3 contains 14 residues. V shed 3 bases and J 10 bases; nucleotides not matched to a gene: 5. Looked up from germline, CDR1 is KGHSH and CDR2 is LQKENI.

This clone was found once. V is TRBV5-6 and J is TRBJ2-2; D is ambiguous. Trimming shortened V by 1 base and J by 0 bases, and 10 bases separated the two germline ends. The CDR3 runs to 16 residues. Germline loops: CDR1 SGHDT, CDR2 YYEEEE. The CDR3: CASSLMRHANTGELFF. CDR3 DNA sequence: TGTGCCAGCAGCTTGATGCGACACGCGAACACCGGGGAGCTGTTTTTT.

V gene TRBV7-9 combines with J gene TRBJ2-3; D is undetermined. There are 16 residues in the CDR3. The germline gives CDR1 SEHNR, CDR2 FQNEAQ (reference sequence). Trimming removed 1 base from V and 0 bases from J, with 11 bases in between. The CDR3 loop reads CASSLDGGFSTDTQYF. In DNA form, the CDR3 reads TGTGCCAGCAGCTTAGACGGCGGCTTCAGCACAGATACGCAGTATTTT.

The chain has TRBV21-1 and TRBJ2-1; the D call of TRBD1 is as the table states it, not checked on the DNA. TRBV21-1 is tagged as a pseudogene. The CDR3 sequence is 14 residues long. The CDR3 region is CASSTHRGHNEQFF. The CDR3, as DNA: TGTGCCAGCAGCACTCACAGGGGGCACAATGAGCAGTTCTTC.

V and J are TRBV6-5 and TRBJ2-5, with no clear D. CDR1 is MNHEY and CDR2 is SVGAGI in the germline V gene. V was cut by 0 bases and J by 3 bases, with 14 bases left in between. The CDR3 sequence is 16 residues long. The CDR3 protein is CASSYSSLGWEETQYF. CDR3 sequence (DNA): TGTGCCAGCAGTTACTCGAGTTTGGGCTGGGAAGAGACCCAGTACTTC.

The CDR3 protein is CASSFRTGVEAAFF. In DNA form, the CDR3 reads TGTGCCAGCAGCTTTCGGACAGGGGTGGAGGCAGCTTTCTTT. The chain is built from TRBV7-8 and TRBJ1-1; 9 bases map to TRBD1. Germline trimming cut 3 bases from V and 10 bases from J; bases unmatched to any gene: 9. Germline CDR1 reads SGHVS; CDR2 reads FQNEAQ. This CDR3 region has 14 residues.

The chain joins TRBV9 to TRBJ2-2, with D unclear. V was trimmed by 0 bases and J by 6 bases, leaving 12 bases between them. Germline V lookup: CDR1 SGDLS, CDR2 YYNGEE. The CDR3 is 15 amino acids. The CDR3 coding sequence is TGTGCCAGCAGCGTAGATTGGGCCCCGGCCGGGGAGCTGTTTTTT. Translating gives CASSVDWAPAGELFF.

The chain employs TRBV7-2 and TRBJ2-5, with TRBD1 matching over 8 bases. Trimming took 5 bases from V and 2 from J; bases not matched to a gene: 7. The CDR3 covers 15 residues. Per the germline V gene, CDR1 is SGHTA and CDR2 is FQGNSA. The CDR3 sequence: CASSPRQGRQETQYF. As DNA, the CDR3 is TGTGCCAGCAGCCCCCGACAGGGGAGACAAGAGACCCAGTACTTC.